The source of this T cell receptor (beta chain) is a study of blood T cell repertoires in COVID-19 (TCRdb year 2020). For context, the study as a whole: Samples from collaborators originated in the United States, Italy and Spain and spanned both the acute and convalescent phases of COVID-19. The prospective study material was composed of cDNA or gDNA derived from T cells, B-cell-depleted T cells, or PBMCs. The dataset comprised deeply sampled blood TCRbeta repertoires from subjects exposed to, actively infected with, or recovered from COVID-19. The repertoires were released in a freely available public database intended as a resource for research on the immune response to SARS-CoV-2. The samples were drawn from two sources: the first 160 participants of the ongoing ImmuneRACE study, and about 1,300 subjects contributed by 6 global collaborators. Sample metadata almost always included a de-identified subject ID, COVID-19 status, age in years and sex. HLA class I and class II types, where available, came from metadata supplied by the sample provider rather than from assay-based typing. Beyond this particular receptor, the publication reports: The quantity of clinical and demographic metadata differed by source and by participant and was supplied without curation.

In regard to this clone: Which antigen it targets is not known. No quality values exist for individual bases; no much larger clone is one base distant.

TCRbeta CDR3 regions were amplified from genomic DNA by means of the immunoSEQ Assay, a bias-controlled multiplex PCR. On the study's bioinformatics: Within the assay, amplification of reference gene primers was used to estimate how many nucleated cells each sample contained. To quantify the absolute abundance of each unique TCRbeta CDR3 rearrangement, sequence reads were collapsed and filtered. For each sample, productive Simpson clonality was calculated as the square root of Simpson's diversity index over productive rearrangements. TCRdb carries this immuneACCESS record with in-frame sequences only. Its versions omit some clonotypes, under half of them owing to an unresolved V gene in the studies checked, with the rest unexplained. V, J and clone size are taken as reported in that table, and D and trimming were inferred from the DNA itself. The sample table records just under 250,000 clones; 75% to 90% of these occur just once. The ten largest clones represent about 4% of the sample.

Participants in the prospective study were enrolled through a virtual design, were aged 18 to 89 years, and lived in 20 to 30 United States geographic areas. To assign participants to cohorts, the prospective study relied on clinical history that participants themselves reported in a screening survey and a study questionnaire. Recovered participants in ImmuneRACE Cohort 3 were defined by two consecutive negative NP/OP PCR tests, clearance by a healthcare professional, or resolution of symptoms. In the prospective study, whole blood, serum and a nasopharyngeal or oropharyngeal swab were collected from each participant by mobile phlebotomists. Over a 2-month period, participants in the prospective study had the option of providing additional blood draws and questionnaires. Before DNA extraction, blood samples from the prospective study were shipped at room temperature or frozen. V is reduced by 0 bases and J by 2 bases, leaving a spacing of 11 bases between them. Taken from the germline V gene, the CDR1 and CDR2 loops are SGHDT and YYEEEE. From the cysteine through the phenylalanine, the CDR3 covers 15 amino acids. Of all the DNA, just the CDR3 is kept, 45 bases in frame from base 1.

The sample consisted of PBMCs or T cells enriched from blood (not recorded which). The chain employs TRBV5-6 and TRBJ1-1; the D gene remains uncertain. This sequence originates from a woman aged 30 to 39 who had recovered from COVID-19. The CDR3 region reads CASSLESGLNTEAFF. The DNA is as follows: TGTGCCAGCAGCTTGGAGTCAGGACTAAACACTGAAGCTTTCTTT.